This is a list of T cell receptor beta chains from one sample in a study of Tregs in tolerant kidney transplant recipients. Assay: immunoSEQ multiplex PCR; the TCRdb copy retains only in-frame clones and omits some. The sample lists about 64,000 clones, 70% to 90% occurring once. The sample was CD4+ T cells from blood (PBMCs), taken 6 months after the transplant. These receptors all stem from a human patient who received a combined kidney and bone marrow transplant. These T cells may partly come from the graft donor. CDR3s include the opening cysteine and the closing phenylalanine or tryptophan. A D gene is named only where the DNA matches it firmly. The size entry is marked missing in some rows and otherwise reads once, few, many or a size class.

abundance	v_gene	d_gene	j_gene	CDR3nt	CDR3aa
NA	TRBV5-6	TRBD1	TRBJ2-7	TGTGCCAGCAGCCCCGCGCCGGGACAGCTTAGGGGCGAGCAGTACTTC	CASSPAPGQLRGEQYF
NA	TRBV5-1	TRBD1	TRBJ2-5	TGCGCCAGCAGCGGAAGGACAGGGAGCGGGGAGACCCAGTACTTC	CASSGRTGSGETQYF
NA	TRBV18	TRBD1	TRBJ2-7	TGTGCCAGCTCACCGGGACAGACACTATACGAGCAGTACTTC	CASSPGQTLYEQYF
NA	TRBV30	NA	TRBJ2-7	TGTGCCTGGAGGGGACTTTCCTACGAGCAGTACTTC	CAWRGLSYEQYF
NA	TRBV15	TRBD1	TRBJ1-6	TGTGCCTCTCAGAGGGACAGAGATAATTCACCCCTCCACTTT	CASQRDRDNSPLHF
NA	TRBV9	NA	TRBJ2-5	TGTGCCAGCAGCGTACTGGGGGCGGGGACCCAGTACTTC	CASSVLGAGTQYF
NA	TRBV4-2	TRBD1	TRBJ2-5	TGTGCCAGCAGCCAAAAGGACAGGTTCCAAGAGACCCAGTACTTC	CASSQKDRFQETQYF
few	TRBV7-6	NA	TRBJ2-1	TGTGCCAGCAGCTTAGCGTGGCGGGGCCGAACCTACAATGAGCAGTTCTTC	CASSLAWRGRTYNEQFF
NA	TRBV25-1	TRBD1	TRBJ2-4	TGTGCCAGCAGTGAACAGGGGGCGGCCAAAAACATTCAGTACTTC	CASSEQGAAKNIQYF
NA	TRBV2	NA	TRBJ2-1	TGTGCCAGCTTACCCGGACTTTACAATGAGCAGTTCTTC	CASLPGLYNEQFF
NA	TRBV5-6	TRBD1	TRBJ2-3	TGTGCCAGCAGCAGACGACAGGGGAGGACAGATACGCAGTATTTT	CASSRRQGRTDTQYF
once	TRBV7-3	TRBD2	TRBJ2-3	TGTGCCAGCAGTAGGACTAGCGGAAAGAGCACAGATACGCAGTATTTT	CASSRTSGKSTDTQYF
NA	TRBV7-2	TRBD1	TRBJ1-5	TGTGCCAGCAGCTTCGACCGGCCCGGACAGGGGGCTAGGCAGCCCCAGCATTTT	CASSFDRPGQGARQPQHF
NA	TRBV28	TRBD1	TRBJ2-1	TGTGCCAGCAGTTTACTGGGGACAGCGTACAATGAGCAGTTCTTC	CASSLLGTAYNEQFF
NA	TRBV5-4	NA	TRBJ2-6	TGTGCCTCGCAGGAGGGACAGCCCCTCTCTGGGGCCAACGTCCTGACTTTC	CASQEGQPLSGANVLTF
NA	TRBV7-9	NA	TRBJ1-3	TGTGCCAGCAGCGTACAGTTCTCTGGAAACACCATATATTTT	CASSVQFSGNTIYF
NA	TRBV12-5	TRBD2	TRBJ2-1	TGTGCTAGTGGTTTGGTTAGACTAGCGGGAGCCATCGGGTACAATGAGCAGTTCTTC	CASGLVRLAGAIGYNEQFF
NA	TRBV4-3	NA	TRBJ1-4	TGCGCCAGCAGCCTTTTCCTGGGGGGGGGACTAGGGAATGAAAAACTGTTTTTT	CASSLFLGGGLGNEKLFF
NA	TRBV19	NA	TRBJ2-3	TGTGCCAGTAGTATTGACTCGGGGAGCACAGATACGCAGTATTTT	CASSIDSGSTDTQYF
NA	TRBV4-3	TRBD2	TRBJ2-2	TGCGCCAGCAGCCAAACACTTGGACTGGGACTAGCGGGAGGGACCGGGGAGCTGTTTTTT	CASSQTLGLGLAGGTGELFF
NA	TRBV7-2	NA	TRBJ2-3	TGTGCCAGCAGCTTAGTCAGCGATCGGGGAGATACGCAGTATTTT	CASSLVSDRGDTQYF
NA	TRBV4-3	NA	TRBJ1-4	TGCGCCAGCAGCCAAGTTGAACAGGGTGGTGAAAAACTGTTTTTT	CASSQVEQGGEKLFF
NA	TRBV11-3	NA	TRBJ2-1	TGTGCCAGCAGCTTAGAAGCGCCTTCCTACAATGAGCAGTTCTTC	CASSLEAPSYNEQFF
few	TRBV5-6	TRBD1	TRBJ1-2	TGTGCCAGCAGCCCGGGACAGGGCTATGGCTACACCTTC	CASSPGQGYGYTF
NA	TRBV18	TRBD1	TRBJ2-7	TGTGCCAGCTCACCGGGGACAGCCGTTACTAAGGGCGAGCAGTACTTC	CASSPGTAVTKGEQYF
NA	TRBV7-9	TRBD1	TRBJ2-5	TGTGCCAGCAGCCGGAAACAAACCGGGACAGGGGGCCCAGAGACCCAGTACTTC	CASSRKQTGTGGPETQYF
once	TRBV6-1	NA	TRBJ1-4	TGTGCCAGCAGTGAAGGATGGGGAGGACTTAATGAAAAACTGTTTTTT	CASSEGWGGLNEKLFF
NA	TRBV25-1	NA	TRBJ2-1	TGTGCCAGCAGTCTCACCCAGGGGCATTACAATGAGCAGTTCTTC	CASSLTQGHYNEQFF
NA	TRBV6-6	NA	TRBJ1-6	TGTGCCAGCAGTTACGTACAGAATTCACCCCTCCACTTT	CASSYVQNSPLHF
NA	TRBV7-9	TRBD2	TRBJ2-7	TGTGCCAGCAGCTTATCGTTAGGGGAGGGTTGCGAGCAGTACTTC	CASSLSLGEGCEQYF
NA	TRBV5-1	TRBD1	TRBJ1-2	TGCGCCAGCAGCTCCGGACAGGGTTGGGGCTACACCTTC	CASSSGQGWGYTF
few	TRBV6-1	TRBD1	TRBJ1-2	TGTGCCAGCAGTGTTCCGACAGGGGGCGGTGGCTACACCTTC	CASSVPTGGGGYTF
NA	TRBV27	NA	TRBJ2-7	TGTGCCAGCAGTTACAACCCGCGGAGTTCCTCCTACGAGCAGTACTTC	CASSYNPRSSSYEQYF
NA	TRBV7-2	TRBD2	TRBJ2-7	TGTGCCAGCAGCTTAGTAGCGGGATTCACCTACGAGCAGTACTTC	CASSLVAGFTYEQYF
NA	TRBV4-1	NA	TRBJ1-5	TGCGCCAGCAGCCAAGCTTCTGGCCCTTCCTCTGCCCAGCATTTT	CASSQASGPSSAQHF
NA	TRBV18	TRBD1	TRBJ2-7	TGTGCCAGCTCACCATGGACGCCGGGCAAACAGGGGAGCTACGAGCAGTACTTC	CASSPWTPGKQGSYEQYF
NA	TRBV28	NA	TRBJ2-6	TGTGCCAGCAGTTTAGGCGGCTACTCTGGGGCCAACGTCCTGACTTTC	CASSLGGYSGANVLTF
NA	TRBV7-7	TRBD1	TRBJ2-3	TGTGCCAGCAGCCGGGGACAGGGGGAAGATACGCAGTATTTT	CASSRGQGEDTQYF
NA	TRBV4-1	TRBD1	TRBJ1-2	TGCGCCAGCACCAACTACCAGGGACAGGGAGTTGGCTACACCTTC	CASTNYQGQGVGYTF
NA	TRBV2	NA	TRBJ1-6	TGTGCCAGCGGAGTTGGGTCCTATAATTCCCCCCTCCACTTT	CASGVGSYNSPLHF
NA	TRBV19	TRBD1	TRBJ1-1	TGTGCCAGTAATCGACAGGGGGCGTACACTGAAGCTTTCTTT	CASNRQGAYTEAFF
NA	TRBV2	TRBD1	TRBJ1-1	TGTGCCAGCACTATAAGACAGGGTGTGGCTGAAGCTTTCTTT	CASTIRQGVAEAFF
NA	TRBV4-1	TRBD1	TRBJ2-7	TGCGCCAGCAGCCAAGGACTCGTGGACAGGGGTGGCGAGCAGTACTTC	CASSQGLVDRGGEQYF
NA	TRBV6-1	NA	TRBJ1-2	TGTGCCAGCAGTGAAGGTATTAGGAGTGACTATGGCTACACCTTC	CASSEGIRSDYGYTF
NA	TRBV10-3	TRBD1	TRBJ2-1	TGTGCCATCAGTGACCCGGACAGGGGGTACGCCAATGAGCAGTTCTTC	CAISDPDRGYANEQFF
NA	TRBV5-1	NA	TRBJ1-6	TGCGCCAGCAGCTTGAGGGGGAGCTCCTATAATTCCCCCCTCCACTTT	CASSLRGSSYNSPLHF
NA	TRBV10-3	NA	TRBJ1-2	TGTGCCATCAGTGAGTCTGCAGGGAATGGCTACACCTTC	CAISESAGNGYTF